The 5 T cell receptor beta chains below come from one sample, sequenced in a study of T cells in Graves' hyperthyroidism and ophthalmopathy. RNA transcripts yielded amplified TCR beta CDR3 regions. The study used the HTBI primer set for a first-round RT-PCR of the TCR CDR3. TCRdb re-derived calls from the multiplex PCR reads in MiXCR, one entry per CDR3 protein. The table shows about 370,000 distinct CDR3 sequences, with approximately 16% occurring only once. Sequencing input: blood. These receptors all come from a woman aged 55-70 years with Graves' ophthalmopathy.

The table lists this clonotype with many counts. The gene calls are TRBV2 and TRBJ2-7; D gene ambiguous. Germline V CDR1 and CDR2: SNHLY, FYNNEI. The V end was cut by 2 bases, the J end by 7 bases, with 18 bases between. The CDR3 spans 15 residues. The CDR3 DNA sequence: TGTGCCAGCAGTGAACGGCGGAGCCCTACCAGGGAGCAGTACTTC. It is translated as CASSERRSPTREQYF. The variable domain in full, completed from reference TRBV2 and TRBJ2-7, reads EPEVTQTPSHQVTQMGQEVILRCVPISNHLYFYWYRQILGQKVEFLVSFYNNEISEKSEIFDDQFSVERPDGSNFTLKIRSTKLEDSAMYFCASSERRSPTREQYFGPGTRLTVT.

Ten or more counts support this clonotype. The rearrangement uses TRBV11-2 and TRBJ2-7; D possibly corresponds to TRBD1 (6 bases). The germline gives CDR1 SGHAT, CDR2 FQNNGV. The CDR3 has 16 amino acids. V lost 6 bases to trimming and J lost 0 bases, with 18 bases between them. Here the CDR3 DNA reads TGTGCCAGCAGTTCTGAACAGGGTCTTGGCTCCTACGAGCAGTACTTC. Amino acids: CASSSEQGLGSYEQYF.

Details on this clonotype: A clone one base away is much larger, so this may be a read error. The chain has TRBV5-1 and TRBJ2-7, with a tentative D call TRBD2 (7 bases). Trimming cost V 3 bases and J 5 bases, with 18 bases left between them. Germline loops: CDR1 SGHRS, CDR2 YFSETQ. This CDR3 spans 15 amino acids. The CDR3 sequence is CASSYEHGGLDEQYF. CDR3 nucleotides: TGCGCCAGCAGCTATGAACACGGGGGGCTGGACGAGCAGTACTTC. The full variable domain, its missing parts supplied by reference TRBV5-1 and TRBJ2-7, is KAGVTQTPRYLIKTRGQQVTLSCSPISGHRSVSWYQQTPGQGLQFLFEYFSETQRNKGNFPGRFSGRQFSNSRSEMNVSTLELGDSALYLCASSYEHGGLDEQYFGPGTRLTVT.

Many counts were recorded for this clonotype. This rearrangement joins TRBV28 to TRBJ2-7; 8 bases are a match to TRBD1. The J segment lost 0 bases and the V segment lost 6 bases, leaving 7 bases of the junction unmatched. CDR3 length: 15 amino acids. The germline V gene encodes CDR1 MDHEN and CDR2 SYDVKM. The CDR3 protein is CASRSGTGLSYEQYF. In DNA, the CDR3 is TGTGCCAGCAGGTCCGGGACAGGCCTCTCCTACGAGCAGTACTTC.

CDR3 residues: CASSLSGRNYEQYF. CDR3 coding DNA: TGTGCCAGCAGCCTTAGCGGGAGAAACTACGAGCAGTACTTC. The chain recombines TRBV7-9 with TRBJ2-7; 9 bases match TRBD2. Germline trimming cut 5 bases from V and 3 bases from J; bases unmatched to any gene: 5. The CDR3 sequence is 14 residues long. Germline V gene sequence: CDR1 SEHNR, CDR2 FQNEAQ (reference sequence).